This paragraph reports one T cell receptor (beta chain). The antigen remains undetermined. Germline V gives CDR1 LNHDA, CDR2 SQIVND (reference sequence). Trimming removed 3 bases at V and 3 bases at J, with 15 bases between. There are 16 residues in the CDR3. These data originate in a study of OX40 agonist ivuxolimab in advanced cancers. Study details: Patients received ivuxolimab, an agonistic anti-OX40 (CD134) antibody.

Study outcomes and limitations: A proportion of nonresponders additionally exhibited low normalized T-cell clonal expansion.

Here immunoSEQ multiplex PCR was the method, and the copy in TCRdb shows in-frame clones only, minus some. The sample contains around 56,000 clones, approximately 86% of which appear only once. The sampling schedule covered blood at baseline, cycle 4 day 1, and cycle 7 day 1. Here the sequenced sample was CD4+ or CD8+ T cells sorted from blood, taken in a trial of the OX40 agonist ivuxolimab. The sequence was collected from an adult with an advanced solid tumor such as melanoma, head and neck, liver or kidney cancer. The chain carries TRBV19 and TRBJ2-4; D gene unclear. CDR3 bases: TGTGCCAGTAGTATTAGCCCCCTGGGTTACAAAAACATTCAGTACTTC. The encoded protein is CASSISPLGYKNIQYF.